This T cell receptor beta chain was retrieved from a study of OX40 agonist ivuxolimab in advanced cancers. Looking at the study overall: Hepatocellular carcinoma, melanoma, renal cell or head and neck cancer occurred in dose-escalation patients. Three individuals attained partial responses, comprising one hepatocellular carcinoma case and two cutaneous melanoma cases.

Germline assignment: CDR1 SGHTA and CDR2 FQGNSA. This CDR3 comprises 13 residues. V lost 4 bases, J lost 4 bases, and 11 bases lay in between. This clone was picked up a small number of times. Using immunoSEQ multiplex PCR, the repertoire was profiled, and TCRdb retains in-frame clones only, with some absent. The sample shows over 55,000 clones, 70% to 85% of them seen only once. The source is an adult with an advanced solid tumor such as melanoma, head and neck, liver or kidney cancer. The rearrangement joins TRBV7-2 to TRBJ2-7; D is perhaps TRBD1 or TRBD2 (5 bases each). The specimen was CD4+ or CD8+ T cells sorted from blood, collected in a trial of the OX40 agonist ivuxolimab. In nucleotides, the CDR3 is TGTGCCAGCAGCTCCCCGTGGGGGTACGAGCAGTACTTC. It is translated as CASSSPWGYEQYF.